The 24 T cell receptor beta chains below were found in one sample sequenced in a study of shared clonotypes between healthy human individuals. Positive CCR7 selection of CD45RO-negative cells yielded the naive CD8 cells, and terminally differentiated effector memory CD45RA+ cells were excluded. Profiling relied on immunoSEQ multiplex PCR, and the TCRdb table lists in-frame clones only, not all of them. The sample includes roughly 570,000 clones, roughly 98% of them seen just once. Source material: naive CD8+ T cells sorted from blood. The receptors originated from a man aged 30 to 39 in good health.

The chain combines TRBV11-2 with TRBJ1-1; 11 nucleotides align to TRBD1. The CDR3 consists of 15 residues. Per germline, CDR1 SGHAT and CDR2 FQNNGV. With V trimmed by 5 bases and J by 4 bases, 6 bases remained unmatched. CDR3 DNA: TGTGCCAGCAGCGACGGGACAGGGGGGAGCACTGAAGCTTTCTTT. Translating gives CASSDGTGGSTEAFF.

The chain joins TRBV5-4 to TRBJ2-7, with D perhaps given as TRBD1 or TRBD2 (6 bases each). The CDR3 has 16 amino acids. Trimming stripped 3 bases from V and 4 bases from J, with 20 bases between. CDR1 is SGHNT and CDR2 is YYREEE in the germline V gene (reference sequence). The CDR3 region has the DNA TGTGCCAGCAGCTCCTTAGGGGGGACCGATGGGTACGAGCAGTACTTC. It specifies CASSSLGGTDGYEQYF.

The chain employs TRBV5-1 and TRBJ1-1; D perhaps matches TRBD1 (6 bases). Trimming left V 0 bases short and J 3 bases short, with 15 bases between. Per germline, CDR1 SGHRS and CDR2 YFSETQ. The CDR3 is 16 residues long. The CDR3 coding sequence is TGCGCCAGCAGCTTGGGCGGGGGGCGCACGGACACTGAAGCTTTCTTT. This translates into CASSLGGGRTDTEAFF.

Regarding this clone: Within the sample, other DNA sequences also encode this same CDR3. The genes are TRBV7-9 and TRBJ2-5, with 7 bases identical to TRBD2. Germline CDR1 SEHNR, CDR2 FQNEAQ (reference sequence). The CDR3 length is 13 residues. V trimming: 5 bases; J trimming: 4 bases; junction bases outside the gene matches: 4. As DNA, the CDR3 is TGTGCCAGCAGCCCTCCGGGGGGAGAGACCCAGTACTTC. Residues: CASSPPGGETQYF.

The chain has TRBV15 and TRBJ2-1, with a weak D call TRBD2 (6 bases). The CDR3 covers 14 residues. Per germline, CDR1 LNHNV and CDR2 YYDKDF (reference sequence). V lost 3 bases and J 7 bases, leaving 13 bases between the germline ends. The CDR3 DNA reads TGTGCCACCAGCAGCCTCGGCGCGGGGAATGAGCAGTTCTTC. This sequence encodes CATSSLGAGNEQFF.

This chain connects TRBV27 to TRBJ1-5; 7 bases agree with TRBD1. Germline CDR1 is MNHEY and CDR2 is SMNVEV (reference sequence). This CDR3 comprises 17 residues. The junction had 10 bases not matched to a gene; V was cut back by 3 bases and J by 2 bases. CDR3 protein: CASSLLWEGAGNQPQHF. CDR3 DNA: TGTGCCAGCAGTTTGCTTTGGGAGGGGGCGGGCAATCAGCCCCAGCATTTT.

The chain links TRBV7-9 to TRBJ2-1; TRBD2 agrees at 7 bases. The J segment lost 5 bases and the V segment lost 3 bases, leaving 4 bases of the junction unmatched. The CDR3 length is 14 residues. Germline CDR1 is SEHNR and CDR2 is FQNEAQ (reference sequence). The CDR3 sequence: CASSFVAGDNEQFF. CDR3 sequence (DNA): TGTGCCAGCAGCTTCGTCGCGGGGGACAATGAGCAGTTCTTC.

J is TRBJ2-5 and V is TRBV4-1; D may correspond to TRBD1 or TRBD2 (5 bases each). CDR3 length equals 18 residues. Germline loops: CDR1 MGHRA, CDR2 YSYEKL. The V end lost 2 bases, the J end lost 5 bases, and 24 bases lay between the germline ends. CDR3: CASSQPLGQGVWQETQYF. CDR3 coding DNA: TGCGCCAGCAGCCAACCACTGGGGCAGGGAGTTTGGCAGGAGACCCAGTACTTC.

This chain connects TRBV11-2 to TRBJ1-4, with D uncertain. CDR1 and CDR2 (germline): SGHAT, FQNNGV. V lost 3 bases and J lost 8, with 4 bases in between. The CDR3 runs to 11 residues. CDR3 loop: CASSFGEKLFF. The DNA of the CDR3 is TGTGCCAGCAGCTTTGGAGAAAAACTGTTTTTT.

The genes are TRBV13 and TRBJ1-2; a weak D match, TRBD1 (5 bases). The CDR3 loop spans 15 amino acids. Germline lookup yields CDR1 PRHDT and CDR2 FYEKMQ (reference sequence). V lost 2 bases to trimming and J lost 5 bases, with 15 bases between them. DNA for the CDR3: TGTGCCAGCAGCTTACAGGGCCTGGAGGTTTATGGCTACACCTTC. Its translation is CASSLQGLEVYGYTF.

The gene calls are TRBV7-6 and TRBJ1-5; no clear D. The ends were cut back, 5 bases at V and 6 bases at J, with 8 bases in the middle. The length of the CDR3 is 12 residues. Germline V gives CDR1 SGHVS, CDR2 FNYEAQ. CDR3 residues: CASSPSSQPQHF. CDR3 bases: TGTGCCAGCAGCCCAAGTAGTCAGCCCCAGCATTTT. The complete variable domain, with remaining parts taken from reference TRBV7-6 and TRBJ1-5, reads GAGVSQSPRYKVTKRGQDVALRCDPISGHVSLYWYRQALGQGPEFLTYFNYEAQQDKSGLPNDRFSAERPEGSISTLTIQRTEQRDSAMYRCASSPSSQPQHFGDGTRLSIL.

The chain links TRBV11-2 to TRBJ2-1; perhaps TRBD2 as D (6 bases). Trimming removed 2 bases at V and 2 bases at J, with 10 bases between. CDR1 is SGHAT, CDR2 FQNNGV, per germline. The CDR3 covers 15 residues. In DNA form, the CDR3 reads TGTGCCAGCAGCTTATCTGCGGGAACCTACAATGAGCAGTTCTTC. Protein: CASSLSAGTYNEQFF.

For this clone: Other DNA sequences in the sample encode the same CDR3. V gene TRBV29-1 combines with J gene TRBJ2-7; perhaps TRBD1 as D (6 bases). The V end lost 6 bases, the J end lost 2 bases, and 11 bases lay between the germline ends. CDR3 length equals 12 residues. Germline V gene sequence: CDR1 SQVTM, CDR2 ANQGSEA. The CDR3 loop reads CSVEQGAYEQYF. In nucleotides, the CDR3 is TGCAGCGTAGAACAGGGAGCCTACGAGCAGTACTTC.

The chain uses TRBV6-4 and TRBJ1-4; possibly TRBD1 for D (5 bases). With 6 bases removed from V and 5 bases from J, the gap between germline ends came to 16 bases. This CDR3 is 15 amino acids long. The germline gives CDR1 MRHNA, CDR2 SNTAGT. The CDR3 nucleotides read TGTGCCAGCAGGTCCCGGGGCTCAAGGAATGAAAAACTGTTTTTT. Protein: CASRSRGSRNEKLFF.

This clone was found once. The chain links TRBV29-1 to TRBJ1-3; D ambiguous. The CDR3 extends over 13 amino acids. V lost 3 bases, J lost 4 bases, and 10 bases lay in between. Germline V CDR1 and CDR2: SQVTM, ANQGSEA. CDR3 residues: CSVESSLGNTIYF. CDR3 in DNA: TGCAGCGTTGAGTCCTCCCTGGGAAACACCATATATTTT.

The gene calls are TRBV30 and TRBJ2-1; D call uncertain. Germline V gene data show CDR1 as GTSNPN and CDR2 as SVGIG (reference sequence). CDR3 length equals 11 residues. V was shortened by 3 bases and J by 8 bases, with 8 bases between the two germline ends. As DNA, the CDR3 is TGTGCCTGGAGCCCCGGGTATGAGCAGTTCTTC. It is translated as CAWSPGYEQFF.

This chain links TRBV7-2 with TRBJ2-1, with a weak D call TRBD1 (6 bases). V dropped 1 base and J dropped 7 bases, with 11 bases sitting between them. CDR3 length equals 14 residues. Germline V CDR1 and CDR2: SGHTA, FQGNSA. CDR3 sequence: CASSLGVRGNEQFF. The CDR3 DNA sequence: TGTGCCAGCAGCTTAGGAGTCAGGGGAAATGAGCAGTTCTTC.

This clone was observed a single time. The genes are TRBV11-2 and TRBJ2-7; 9 bases are shared with TRBD2. In germline, CDR1 is SGHAT, CDR2 FQNNGV. The CDR3 contains 16 residues. With 0 bases clipped from V and 6 bases from J, the junction kept 9 bases outside the gene matches. The CDR3 region is CASSLDPSGTSFEQYF. The CDR3 bases are TGTGCCAGCAGCTTAGACCCCTCCGGGACTAGCTTCGAGCAGTACTTC.

The chain uses TRBV4-1 and TRBJ2-1; 7 bases align to TRBD2. The J segment lost 16 bases and the V segment lost 1 base, leaving 7 bases of the junction unmatched. Germline-derived CDR1 and CDR2 are MGHRA and YSYEKL. The CDR3 has 12 residues. The CDR3, as DNA: TGCGCCAGCAGCCAAGGGGCGGGAGAGGTATTCTTC. Translation gives CASSQGAGEVFF.

The J gene is TRBJ2-7, the V gene TRBV7-2; D is possibly TRBD1 (6 bases). Germline V CDR1 and CDR2: SGHTA, FQGNSA. Trimming removed 1 base from V and 5 bases from J, with 15 bases in between. CDR3 length equals 15 residues. This chain's CDR3 is CASSLGYQGIHEQYF. The DNA for the CDR3 is TGTGCCAGCAGCTTAGGGTATCAGGGGATCCACGAGCAGTACTTC.

Only one count was recorded for this clone. The chain employs TRBV7-2 and TRBJ2-5; no reliable D call. Per germline, CDR1 SGHTA and CDR2 FQGNSA. The CDR3 covers 14 residues. Trimming left V 1 base short and J 7 bases short, with 13 bases between. CDR3 coding DNA: TGTGCCAGCAGCTTAGTTAACCAGCTCGCGACCCAGTACTTC. This translates into CASSLVNQLATQYF.

The chain employs TRBV4-1 and TRBJ2-7, with D unresolved. From germline, CDR1 is MGHRA and CDR2 YSYEKL. V lost 3 bases and J lost 5, with 14 bases in between. The CDR3 runs to 14 residues. CDR3 region: CASSHLGRSHEQYF. The CDR3, as DNA: TGCGCCAGCAGCCACCTGGGTAGGTCCCACGAGCAGTACTTC.

V is TRBV7-8 and J is TRBJ2-5, with D unclear. Per the germline V gene, CDR1 is SGHVS and CDR2 is FQNEAQ. V was cut by 4 bases and J by 4 bases, with 13 bases left in between. The CDR3 sequence is 14 residues long. CDR3 sequence reads: CASSSRPLRETQYF. The CDR3 nucleotides read TGTGCCAGCAGCTCCAGACCGCTAAGAGAGACCCAGTACTTC.

Comments on this clone: Other DNA sequences in this sample translate to the same CDR3. The gene calls are TRBV7-9 and TRBJ2-7; D ambiguous. V lost 4 bases, J lost 3 bases, and 7 bases lay in between. Germline lookup yields CDR1 SEHNR and CDR2 FQNEAQ (reference sequence). This CDR3 has 12 residues. The CDR3 is CASSSLGYEQYF. In DNA form, the CDR3 reads TGTGCCAGCAGCTCCCTAGGCTACGAGCAGTACTTC.